Listed below are T cell receptor beta chains from one sample, sequenced in a study of CD8 T cells in Susac syndrome. MiXCR, applied by TCRdb to the immunoSEQ multiplex PCR reads, yields one record per CDR3 protein. This table holds about 280,000 distinct CDR3 sequences, more than 75% found once. Sequencing was done on a sample of CD8+ T cells from PBMCs. Every receptor here comes from a human donor with multiple sclerosis. Both conserved end residues are part of each CDR3. The D gene is left open where the match is weak. Rows may omit the clone size; those that give it use once, few, many or a size class.

J | length | V | size | D | DNA | CDR3
TRBJ2-1 | 15 | TRBV11-3 | . | . | TGTGCCAGCAGCCGAGCGGGCAGGGGTTACAATGAGCAGTTCTTC | CASSRAGRGYNEQFF
TRBJ2-1 | 15 | TRBV11-2 | . | TRBD1 | TGTGCCAGCAGCCCGATCCGGGACAGGCTGAATGAGCAGTTCTTC | CASSPIRDRLNEQFF
TRBJ2-7 | 14 | TRBV5-6 | . | . | TGTGCCAGCAGCTTTCTCGGGTCCACCTACGAGCAGTACTTC | CASSFLGSTYEQYF
TRBJ2-3 | 17 | TRBV5-4 | . | TRBD2 | TGTGCCAGCAGCCCCCTCGGACTGGAAGGGAGGGAGGGGACGCAGTATTTT | CASSPLGLEGREGTQYF
TRBJ2-7 | 15 | TRBV3-1 | . | TRBD2 | TGTGCCAGCAGCCAAGGAACGGGGACTATCTACGAGCAGTACTTC | CASSQGTGTIYEQYF
TRBJ1-2 | 12 | TRBV2 | . | . | TGTGCCAGCAGTGAGGGAGGGGTTGGCTACACCTTC | CASSEGGVGYTF
TRBJ2-7 | 17 | TRBV4-2 | once | . | TGTGCCAGCAGCCAAGATGGGGAAGGACTTTCTTCCTACGAGCAGTACTTC | CASSQDGEGLSSYEQYF
TRBJ2-2 | 15 | TRBV28 | . | TRBD1 | TGTGCCAGCAGTTACTTAACTACAGGGGCCGGGGAGCTGTTTTTT | CASSYLTTGAGELFF
TRBJ1-1 | 16 | TRBV20-1 | once | . | TGCAGTGCTATCGGGCAGGGAACAACTGGGTGGACTGAAGCTTTCTTT | CSAIGQGTTGWTEAFF
TRBJ2-7 | 13 | TRBV27 | . | TRBD1 | TGTGCCAGCACCTCCCGGACAGGGCGCGAGCAGTACTTC | CASTSRTGREQYF
TRBJ2-3 | 14 | TRBV6-5 | . | TRBD1 | TGTGCCAGCGAGACAGGGTGGGGGACAGATACGCAGTATTTT | CASETGWGTDTQYF
TRBJ2-7 | 15 | TRBV28 | . | TRBD1 | TGTGCCAGCAGTCACCGGGACAGCCTCCCGGGCGAGCAGTACTTC | CASSHRDSLPGEQYF
TRBJ2-1 | 15 | TRBV27 | . | TRBD1 | TGTGCCAGCAGTTTAGACAGGGAGCCGAGCAATGAGCAGTTCTTC | CASSLDREPSNEQFF
TRBJ2-7 | 15 | TRBV28 | . | TRBD1 | TGTGCCAGCAGTTTAAGGACAGGGAGCTCCTACGAGCAGTACTTC | CASSLRTGSSYEQYF